This T cell receptor beta chain emerged from a study of T cells after posttransplantation cyclophosphamide. A marrow graft followed busulfan-fludarabine conditioning, with cyclophosphamide on days +3 and +4. A word on this clone: Its antigen is undetermined.

Regarding the study as a whole: Blood and skin or GI T cell repertoires showed limited TRB overlap. Donor CD8+ memory clones often dominated recipient blood repertoires at later times. Recipient CMV seropositivity and CMV reactivation strongly tracked TRB clonality.

Clones were sequenced by immunoSEQ multiplex PCR, and TCRdb holds only the in-frame ones, with some missing. The sample consists of about 6,700 clones, around 84% of them appearing once. The sequence was collected from a female patient aged 45 to 65 who received an allogeneic stem cell transplant from a related donor, was CMV-positive, and had no GVHD. A subset of T cells may come from the graft donor. The sequencing used PBMCs, collected after allogeneic stem cell transplant with posttransplant cyclophosphamide.

The CDR3 bases are TGTGCCAGCACCGTACAGGGGCCAACAACTAATGAAAAACTGTTTTTT. Translating it yields CASTVQGPTTNEKLFF. The V and J genes are TRBV6-6 and TRBJ1-4; 7 bases are a match to TRBD1. Trimming removed 7 bases from V and 0 bases from J; junction bases left unmatched: 8. The CDR3 totals 16 residues. Germline CDR1 MNHNY, CDR2 SVGAGI (reference sequence).